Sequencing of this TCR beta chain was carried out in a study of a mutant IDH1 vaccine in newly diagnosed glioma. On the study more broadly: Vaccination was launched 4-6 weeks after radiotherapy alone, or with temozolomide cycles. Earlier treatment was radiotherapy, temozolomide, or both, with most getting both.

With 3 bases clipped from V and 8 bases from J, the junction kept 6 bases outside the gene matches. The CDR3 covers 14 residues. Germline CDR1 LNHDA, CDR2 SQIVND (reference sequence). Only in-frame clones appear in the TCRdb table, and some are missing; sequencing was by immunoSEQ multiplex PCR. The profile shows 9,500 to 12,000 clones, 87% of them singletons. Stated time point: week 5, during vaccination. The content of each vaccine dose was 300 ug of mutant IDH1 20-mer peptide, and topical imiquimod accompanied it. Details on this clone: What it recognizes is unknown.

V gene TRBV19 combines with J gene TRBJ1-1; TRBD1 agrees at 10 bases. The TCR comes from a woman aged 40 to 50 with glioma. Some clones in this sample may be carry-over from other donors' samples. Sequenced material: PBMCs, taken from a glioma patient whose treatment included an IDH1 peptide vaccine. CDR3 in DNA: TGTGCCAGTAGTATTGGGACAGGGGTAGGGGAAGCTTTCTTT. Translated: CASSIGTGVGEAFF.